This entry describes one T cell receptor beta chain. This clone has just a few counts. Its antigen target is currently unknown. No much larger clone exists at a distance of one base, and base qualities are not known. From each donor, a single peripheral blood sample of around 0.12 L on average was drawn into heparinised tubes. A BD FACSAria II and a panel including CD45RO, CCR7, CD25, CD127, CD95 and CD27 were used to sort naive, central memory, regulatory and stem cell-like memory CD4+ T cells. Purity was above 98% for every sorted population. Right away, PBMCs were isolated by Lymphoprep density gradient centrifugation and were stained directly, with no culture step. So that batch effects would be minimized, each experiment stained and sorted samples in pairs, pairing one healthy donor with one patient. Including cysteine and phenylalanine, the CDR3 has 16 amino acids. Of the read, only the CDR3 DNA is kept; its 48 bases are in frame from base 1. Trimming at the junction amounts to 3 bases on V and 0 bases on J, and the germline ends lie 12 bases apart. The germline V gene supplies CDR1 SGHTA and CDR2 FQGNSA.

The sample originates from a study of beta chain features in type 1 diabetes (dated by TCRdb to about 2018). As for the study more broadly: Mean age, gender distribution, total cell number and subset yield were not different between patients and healthy donors. A total of some 110 million sorted cells were examined across all samples, and the number of cells per subset was strongly correlated with RNA yield. Naive and central memory subsets were obtained from all 30 or so donors, but regulatory and stem cell-like memory subsets were isolated from only 8 patients and roughly eight healthy donors. In the study, recently diagnosed type 1 diabetes patients and matched healthy donors were compared on the TCRB repertoires of their sorted circulating CD4+ T cell subsets. Results and caveats for the whole study, not just this receptor: Type 1 diabetes patients showed a moderate but significant shortening of TCRB CDR3 length in all four CD4+ subsets. Because small numbers of individuals were included in the HLA sub-analyses, any influence of HLA type on TCRB rearrangement was left unresolved. At VDJ recombination sites, patients with type 1 diabetes made fewer insertions and deleted more nucleotides, a pattern implying thymic rearrangement abnormalities. Because cDNA was sequenced instead of genomic DNA, highly expressing activated cells could be over-represented, though the groups showed no difference in activation or CD3 levels. Naive, central memory and regulatory TCRB repertoires appeared to be more alike among patients than among healthy donors. PCR may preferentially amplify shorter templates, but because patient and control samples were amplified and corrected together, any resulting skew would affect both groups equally.

The High Capacity cDNA Reverse Transcription Kit was used to reverse transcribe all of the isolated RNA, meaning that expressed TCRB transcripts were what got sequenced. Deep immunoSEQ sequencing was applied to naive, central memory and regulatory T cell samples, giving an average of roughly 3.5 million total reads per sample. Sorted cells were lysed in RLT buffer, and RNA was extracted using DNase-treated RNeasy Micro or Mini kits according to cell number. To prevent cross-contamination, every cell subset was processed on its own, while patient and healthy donor samples were processed together. The immunoSEQ multiplex PCR was used to amplify TCRB sequences from cDNA, generating 87-bp fragments that spanned the CDR3 region. Amplicons were sequenced on the Illumina HiSeq platform. Concerning the study's data processing: Synthetic template baselines were used to correct PCR bias computationally, reads within Hamming distance 2 were collapsed together, and singletons that could not be merged were discarded. Reads were aligned against IMGT to assign V, D and J genes, CDR3 length and insertions or deletions at six rearrangement sites. Within each subset, clonotype counts were normalized to sorted cell number, and only after that were true diversity and Gini coefficients computed with the tcR R package. The overlap coefficient, calculated on TCRB nucleotide sequences, was used to quantify repertoire sharing. Out-of-frame TCRB sequences from naive cells were analyzed as a proxy for the pre-selection repertoire. The clones in this table, taken by TCRdb from immuneACCESS, are in-frame only. Not every clone is retained; where verified, under half of the shortfall comes from an unresolved V gene, and the cause of the rest is unknown. D and trimming were read from the DNA, whereas the V and J calls and clone size are those reported in that table. This sample holds under 800,000 clones; 15% were observed only once. The top ten clones comprise 0.09% to 0.095% of the sample.

Sequenced material: naive CD4+ T cells from blood. The cell subset or site label of this sample denotes: true naive CD4+ T cells. The sequence was collected from a man between 18 and 29 years old in good health. The V and J segments used are TRBV7-2 and TRBJ1-3, with the D gene call left open. CDR3 protein: CASSFSPWYSGNTIYF. The bases are TGTGCCAGCAGCTTCAGCCCGTGGTACTCTGGAAACACCATATATTTT. When the CDR3 is completed using the reference TRBV7-2 and TRBJ1-3 genes on either side, the full variable domain is GAGVSQSPSNKVTEKGKDVELRCDPISGHTALYWYRQSLGQGLEFLIYFQGNSAPDKSGLPSDRFSAERTGGSVSTLTIQRTQQEDSAVYLCASSFSPWYSGNTIYFGEGSWLTVV.